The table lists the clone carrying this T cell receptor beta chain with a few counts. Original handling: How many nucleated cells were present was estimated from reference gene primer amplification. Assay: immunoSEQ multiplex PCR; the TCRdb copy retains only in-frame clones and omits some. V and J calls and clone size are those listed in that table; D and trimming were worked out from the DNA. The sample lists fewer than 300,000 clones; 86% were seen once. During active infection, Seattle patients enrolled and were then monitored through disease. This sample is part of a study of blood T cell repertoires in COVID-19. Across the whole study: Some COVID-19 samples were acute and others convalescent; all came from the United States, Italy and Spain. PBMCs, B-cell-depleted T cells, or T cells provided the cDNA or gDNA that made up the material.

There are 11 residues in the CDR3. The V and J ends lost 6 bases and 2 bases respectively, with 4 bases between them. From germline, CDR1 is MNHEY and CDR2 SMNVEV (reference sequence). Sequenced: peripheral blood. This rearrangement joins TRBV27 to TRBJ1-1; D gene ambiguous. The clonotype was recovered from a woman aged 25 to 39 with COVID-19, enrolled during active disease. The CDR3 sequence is CASSHNTEAFF. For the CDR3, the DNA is TGTGCCAGCAGCCATAACACTGAAGCTTTCTTT.